This TCR beta chain was sequenced during a study of shared clonotypes between healthy human individuals. CDR1 and CDR2 from the germline V gene are LNHDA and SQIVND (reference sequence). Trimming took 3 bases from V and 4 from J, leaving 17 bases between them. The CDR3 is 16 amino acids. TCRdb's table, derived via immunoSEQ multiplex PCR, lists solely in-frame clones and lacks some. The table has about 480,000 clones, about 75% seen once. Material for sequencing was PBMCs. The TCR comes from a middle-aged woman in good health. Some clones in this sample may be carry-over from other donors' samples. V is TRBV19 and J is TRBJ2-3; D is uncertain. For the CDR3, the DNA is TGTGCCAGTAGTATTAAAAAGGCCAGTTGGGCAGATACGCAGTATTTT. It encodes CASSIKKASWADTQYF. The whole variable domain, filled in from reference TRBV19 and TRBJ2-3, reads DGGITQSPKYLFRKEGQNVTLSCEQNLNHDAMYWYRQDPGQGLRLIYYSQIVNDFQKGDIAEGYSVSREKKESFPLTVTSAQKNPTAFYLCASSIKKASWADTQYFGPGTRLTVL.